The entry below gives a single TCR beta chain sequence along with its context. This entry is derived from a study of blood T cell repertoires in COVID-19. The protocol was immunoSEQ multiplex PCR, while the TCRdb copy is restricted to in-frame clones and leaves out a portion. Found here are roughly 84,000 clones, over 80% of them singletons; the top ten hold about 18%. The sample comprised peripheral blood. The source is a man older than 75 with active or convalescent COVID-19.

In DNA, the CDR3 is TGTGCCAGCAGCCACGGGCAGCCCCAGCATTTT. It yields the protein CASSHGQPQHF. The chain couples TRBV16 to TRBJ1-5; no firm D call. Germline values: CDR1 KGHSY, CDR2 FQNENV. Trimming left V 3 bases short and J 7 bases short, with 4 bases between. This CDR3 has 11 amino acids. Combining the CDR3 with reference TRBV16 and TRBJ1-5 gives the whole variable domain GEEVAQTPKHLVRGEGQKAKLYCAPIKGHSYVFWYQQVLKNEFKFLISFQNENVFDETGMPKERFSAKCLPNSPCSLEIQATKLEDSAVYFCASSHGQPQHFGDGTRLSIL.